This T cell receptor beta chain was recovered during a study of T cells after yellow fever vaccination. Study summary: In the case of low-cell-number fractions, SMART-Seq v4 Ultra Low Input was used for preparation.

Study-wide points: Clonotype sharing between CD4 and CD8 compartments was small.

The TCR cDNA carried a universal primer site and UMIs from 5'RACE template switching. MiXCR was run by TCRdb on the 5' RACE reads, yielding one entry per CDR3 protein. The sample contains around 310,000 distinct CDR3 sequences, 8.7% of which appear only once. Germline loops: CDR1 ENHRY, CDR2 SYGVKD. V lost 4 bases and J lost 3, with 3 bases in between. The CDR3 has 11 amino acids. Concerning this clonotype itself: The antigen is unknown.

The sample was PBMCs, taken on the day of the first yellow fever vaccination. The genes are TRBV10-3 and TRBJ1-2; D remains unclear. This receptor was identified in a man between 18 and 29 years old who received the YFV17D yellow fever vaccine. CDR3 nucleotides: TGTGCCATCAGTGGGTACTATGGCTACACCTTC. This gives the protein CAISGYYGYTF.